Shown below are 12 T cell receptor beta chains from a single sample sequenced in a study of T cell responses to AZD1222 COVID-19 vaccine. The repertoire was sequenced with immunoSEQ multiplex PCR; TCRdb's copy has only in-frame clones and lacks some. The sample gives fewer than 150,000 clones, about 93% of which show up once; approximately 6.9% is in the top ten. The material sequenced was peripheral blood, taken 28 days after the second AZD1222 dose. The receptors here all came from an adult who received the AZD1222 COVID-19 vaccine.

The CDR3 loop is CASSLAGQGLGNTIYF. The CDR3 region has the DNA TGTGCCAGCAGCTTAGCGGGACAGGGACTTGGAAACACCATATATTTT. The V gene is TRBV11-3, the J gene TRBJ1-3, with 9 nucleotides matching TRBD1. Germline trimming cut 1 base from V and 3 bases from J; bases unmatched to any gene: 4. This CDR3 spans 16 amino acids. Germline CDR1 and CDR2: SGHNT and YENEEA.

J is TRBJ2-4 and V is TRBV3-1 (or the pseudogene TRBV3-2); 8 bases fit TRBD1. The V segment lost 0 bases and the J segment 2 bases; nucleotides outside the gene matches: 9. CDR1 and CDR2 from the germline V gene are LGHDT and YNNKEL (reference sequence). CDR3 size: 18 residues. For the CDR3, the DNA is TGTGCCAGCAGCCAAGAGGTCTACAGGGGGTACACCAAAAACATTCAGTACTTC. This translates into CASSQEVYRGYTKNIQYF.

The chain links TRBV6-5 to TRBJ1-2; 9 bases align to TRBD1. This CDR3 spans 14 amino acids. V was pared by 6 bases and J by 6 bases, with 8 bases of the junction left unmatched. Germline loops: CDR1 MNHEY, CDR2 SVGAGI. The CDR3 bases are TGTGCCAGCAGACAAAACCGGGACAGGGATGGCTACACCTTC. Encoded protein: CASRQNRDRDGYTF.

Only one count was recorded for this clone. The chain joins TRBV30 to TRBJ1-5; no definite D call. Trimming pared 0 bases from V and 5 bases from J, leaving 8 bases between. From germline, CDR1 is GTSNPN and CDR2 SVGIG (reference sequence). This CDR3 region has 13 residues. The CDR3 nucleotides read TGTGCCTGGAGTGTGCGCGACGATCAGCCCCAGCATTTT. It yields the protein CAWSVRDDQPQHF.

For the CDR3, the DNA is TGTGCCATCAGTGACCCCGCTAGCGGGACCGTCACCGGGGAGCTGTTTTTT. Protein product: CAISDPASGTVTGELFF. V is TRBV10-3 and J is TRBJ2-2, with 9 bases matching TRBD2. CDR1 is ENHRY, CDR2 SYGVKD, per germline. The V and J ends lost 3 bases and 4 bases, in that order; junction bases with no gene match: 9. The CDR3 length is 17 residues.

This rearrangement joins TRBV30 to TRBJ1-1, with a tentative D call TRBD1 (5 bases). Trimming took 0 bases from V and 3 from J, leaving 11 bases between them. The length of the CDR3 is 14 residues. Germline lookup yields CDR1 GTSNPN and CDR2 SVGIG (reference sequence). In nucleotides, the CDR3 is TGTGCCTGGAGTGTCCCAGCAGGGCACACTGAAGCTTTCTTT. Translating it yields CAWSVPAGHTEAFF.

The gene calls are TRBV5-1 and TRBJ1-1; D not resolved. The V gene's germline CDR1 is SGHRS and CDR2 YFSETQ. CDR3 length equals 13 residues. The V and J ends lost 5 bases and 4 bases respectively, with 12 bases between them. The CDR3 sequence: CASREGEGTEAFF. CDR3 coding DNA: TGCGCCAGCAGAGAGGGTGAGGGCACTGAAGCTTTCTTT.

This clone was seen just once. J is TRBJ1-2 and V is TRBV14, with 7 bases fitting TRBD1. Germline V gene sequence: CDR1 SGHDN, CDR2 FVKESK. J lost 13 bases, V lost 4 bases, and 18 bases had no gene match. The CDR3 is made up of 15 amino acids. This CDR3 is CASSPYDRAMDLFTF. The CDR3 nucleotides are TGTGCCAGCAGCCCATACGACAGGGCCATGGACCTTTTCACCTTC.

Comments on this clone: An end of the junction differs from the germline gene, which may be a read error. V and J are TRBV7-7 and TRBJ2-5; TRBD2 matches at 14 bases. Germline V gives CDR1 SSHAT, CDR2 FNYEAQ (reference sequence). This CDR3 region has 16 residues. CDR3 protein: CASSSGLAGVGETQYF. The CDR3 DNA is TGTGCTAGCAGCTCGGGACTAGCGGGGGTTGGTGAGACCCAGTACTTC. The complete variable domain, with remaining parts taken from reference TRBV7-7 and TRBJ2-5, reads GAGVSQSPRYKVTKRGQDVTLRCDPISSHATLYWYQQALGQGPEFLTYFNYEAQPDKSGLPSDRFSAERPEGSISTLTIQRTEQRDSAMYRCASSSGLAGVGETQYFGPGTRLLVL.

V gene TRBV6-5 combines with J gene TRBJ2-7, with D perhaps TRBD1 or TRBD2 (5 bases each). The CDR3 is 13 residues long. V was trimmed by 11 bases and J by 0 bases, leaving 14 bases between them. Germline CDR1 and CDR2: MNHEY and SVGAGI. The CDR3: CAGGHGASYEQYF. In DNA, the CDR3 is TGTGCCGGCGGTCACGGGGCCTCCTACGAGCAGTACTTC.

This rearrangement joins TRBV12-3 or TRBV12-4 to TRBJ1-5, with D unresolved. CDR3 length: 13 amino acids. V was shortened by 1 base and J by 5 bases, with 6 bases between the two germline ends. Here the CDR3 reads CASSLGEYQPQHF. CDR3 DNA: TGTGCCAGCAGTTTAGGGGAATATCAGCCCCAGCATTTT.

The genes are TRBV7-9 and TRBJ2-5, with D hard to call. The V gene's germline CDR1 is SEHNR and CDR2 FQNEAQ (reference sequence). The V end was cut by 7 bases, the J end by 5 bases, with 11 bases between. There are 12 residues in the CDR3. The CDR3 DNA reads TGTGCCAGCACCTCCGGGCCGGAGACCCAGTACTTC. Residues: CASTSGPETQYF.